Sequencing of this T cell receptor beta chain was carried out in a study of Ad26.COV2.S vaccination and SARS-CoV-2 variants (dated by TCRdb to the early 2020s). For the study in its entirety: Donors in the vaccine arm were drawn from COV1001, a multicentre, randomized, double-blind, placebo-controlled phase I-IIa trial testing Ad26.COV2.S in healthy adults. Throughout the experiments and outcome assessment, investigators stayed blinded to trial group allocation. A total of 32 samples were included in the TCR-sequenced set, comprising some 20 Ad26.COV2.S vaccine recipients, 5 placebo recipients and 8 SARS-CoV-2 convalescent individuals. Trial participants were randomized into five groups of five: low-dose or high-dose Ad26.COV2.S given once or twice, or placebo on both occasions. Ad26.COV2.S was administered intramuscularly at a dose of 5x10^10 or 1x10^11 viral particles, either as one shot or as two shots given 56 days apart. Sequencing of the TCRbeta repertoire served to evaluate the specificity and breadth of SARS-CoV-2-reactive T cell receptors following Ad26.COV2.S vaccination. The study at large found these results: Vaccine and placebo recipients had similar non-spike TCR breadth, a finding consistent with the vaccine containing only spike. Higher spike-specific TCR breadth was observed in Ad26.COV2.S recipients than in placebo recipients (P = 0.0014). After vaccination, spike-specific CD8+ and CD4+ T cell responses were reported to show substantial breadth. The study was not powered for comparison of responses between vaccine doses or regimens. According to the authors, total T cell responses may have been underestimated by the TCR breadth and depth analyses.

The sample's treatment or condition label, decoded: some 20 received Ad26.COV2.S at low or high dose, single or two shots; a few received placebo; per-sample allocation not given. Repertoires of vaccine and placebo recipients were sequenced from samples collected on day 63 after the first injection. Cohort 1b enrolled 25 or so adults aged 18-55 years at a single site in Boston, USA, between 29 July and 7 August 2020. As a vaccine, Ad26.COV2.S was a replication-incompetent adenovirus type 26 vector that expressed a prefusion-stabilized SARS-CoV-2 spike protein derived from the original Wuhan strain. V drops 4 bases and J drops 0 bases, leaving 9 bases in between. In the germline V gene (reference sequence), CDR1 corresponds to LGHDT and CDR2 to YNNKEL. From the cysteine through the phenylalanine, the CDR3 covers 14 amino acids. Only the CDR3 portion is preserved as DNA: 42 bases, with reading frame beginning at the first base.

Notes on this clone: Its antigen is not yet known. There are no base qualities to consult, and no much larger clone falls within one base.

The immunoSEQ Assay was used to sequence TCRbeta CDR3 regions. After extraction, genomic DNA underwent amplification by bias-controlled multiplex PCR, followed by high-throughput sequencing. In the paper's pipeline: To quantify the absolute abundance of every unique TCRbeta CDR3 region, sequences were collapsed and filtered. Usable DNA was measured by amplifying reference genes present in all nucleated cells, and TCRbeta template counts were normalized to that usable DNA to estimate T cell fraction. Repertoire TCRs were annotated as SARS-CoV-2-specific when V gene, CDR3 amino acid sequence and J gene were exactly matched to a known reactive TCR set. The reference SARS-CoV-2 TCR set came from MIRA and was filtered for enrichment in COVID-19-positive ImmuneCODE repertoires, removing public or cross-reactive TCRs. Based on the MIRA antigens, annotated TCRs were further analysed at the level of specific ORF or position within ORF. Breadth was defined as the number of annotated unique rearrangements divided by the total number of unique productive rearrangements, and depth was defined as the summed frequency of the annotated unique rearrangements. Group comparisons of TCR breadth used two-sided Wilcoxon rank-sum tests. Imported from immuneACCESS, the table was reduced by TCRdb to in-frame sequences with V and J called. These copies leave out some clones; in studies compared against another copy, an unresolved V gene accounts for under half, and the cause of the remainder is not known. V and J calls and clone size come straight from that table; D and trimming were deduced from the DNA. The table for this sample lists some 460,000 clones; roughly nine tenths of them were counted only once. Around 1.8% of the sample is in the top ten clones.

This receptor chain uses TRBV3-1 (or the pseudogene TRBV3-2) and TRBJ1-2, and possibly TRBD1, on 5 matching bases. This TCR derives from a person between 18 and 65 years old who received the Ad26.COV2.S COVID-19 vaccine or a placebo. The sequencing used peripheral blood, collected in a trial of Ad26.COV2.S vaccine versus placebo. The base sequence is TGTGCCAGCAGCCCCCCGACAGCTAACTATGGCTACACCTTC. This codes for CASSPPTANYGYTF.